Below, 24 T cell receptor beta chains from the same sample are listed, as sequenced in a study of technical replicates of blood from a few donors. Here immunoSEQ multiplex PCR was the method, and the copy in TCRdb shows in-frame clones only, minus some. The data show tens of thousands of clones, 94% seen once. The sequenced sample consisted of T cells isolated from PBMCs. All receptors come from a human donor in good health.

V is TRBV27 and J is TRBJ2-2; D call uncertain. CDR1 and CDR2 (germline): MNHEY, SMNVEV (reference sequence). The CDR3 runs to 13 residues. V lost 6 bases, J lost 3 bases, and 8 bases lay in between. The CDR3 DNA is TGTGCCAGCAGAATAGTTTACACCGGGGAGCTGTTTTTT. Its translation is CASRIVYTGELFF.

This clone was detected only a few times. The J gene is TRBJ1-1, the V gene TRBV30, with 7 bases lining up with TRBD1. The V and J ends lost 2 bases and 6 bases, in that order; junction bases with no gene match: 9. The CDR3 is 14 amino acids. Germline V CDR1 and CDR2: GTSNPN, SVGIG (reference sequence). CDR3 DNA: TGTGCCTGGAGTAAGCCTCAGGGGGGAGCTGAAGCTTTCTTT. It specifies CAWSKPQGGAEAFF.

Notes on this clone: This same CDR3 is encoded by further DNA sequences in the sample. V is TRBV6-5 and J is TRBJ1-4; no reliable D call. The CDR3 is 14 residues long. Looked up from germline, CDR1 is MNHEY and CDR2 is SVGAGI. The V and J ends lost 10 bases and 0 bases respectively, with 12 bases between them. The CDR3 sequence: CATSPTATNEKLFF. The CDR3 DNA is TGTGCCACCTCGCCAACAGCAACTAATGAAAAACTGTTTTTT.

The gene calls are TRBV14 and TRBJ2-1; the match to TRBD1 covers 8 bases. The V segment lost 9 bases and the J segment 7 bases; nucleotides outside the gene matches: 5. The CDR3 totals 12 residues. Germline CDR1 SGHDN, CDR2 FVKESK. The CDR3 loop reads CASSWTGNEQFF. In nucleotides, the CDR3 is TGTGCCAGTAGCTGGACAGGGAATGAGCAGTTCTTC. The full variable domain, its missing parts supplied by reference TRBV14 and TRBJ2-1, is EAGVTQFPSHSVIEKGQTVTLRCDPISGHDNLYWYRRVMGKEIKFLLHFVKESKQDESGMPNNRFLAERTGGTYSTLKVQPAELEDSGVYFCASSWTGNEQFFGPGTRLTVL.

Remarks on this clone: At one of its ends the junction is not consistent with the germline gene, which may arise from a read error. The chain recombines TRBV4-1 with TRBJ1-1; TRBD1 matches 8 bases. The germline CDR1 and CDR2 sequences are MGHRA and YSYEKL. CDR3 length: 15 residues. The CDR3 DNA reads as TGCGCCAGCACCCAATCCGCAGGGGGCAGGACTGAAGCTTTCTTT. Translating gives CASTQSAGGRTEAFF.

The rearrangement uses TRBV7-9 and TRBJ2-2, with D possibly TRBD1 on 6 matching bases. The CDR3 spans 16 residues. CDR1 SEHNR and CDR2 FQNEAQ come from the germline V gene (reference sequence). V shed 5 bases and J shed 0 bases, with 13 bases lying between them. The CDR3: CASSQLRGANTGELFF. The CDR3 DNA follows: TGTGCCAGCAGCCAACTCAGGGGCGCGAACACCGGGGAGCTGTTTTTT. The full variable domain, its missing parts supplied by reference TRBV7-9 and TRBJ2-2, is DTGVSQNPRHKITKRGQNVTFRCDPISEHNRLYWYRQTLGQGPEFLTYFQNEAQLEKSRLLSDRFSAERPKGSFSTLEIQRTEQGDSAMYLCASSQLRGANTGELFFGEGSRLTVL.

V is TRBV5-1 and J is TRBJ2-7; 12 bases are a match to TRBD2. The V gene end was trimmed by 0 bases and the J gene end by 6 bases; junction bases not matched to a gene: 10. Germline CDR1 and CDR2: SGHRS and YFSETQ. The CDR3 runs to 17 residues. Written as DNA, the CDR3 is TGCGCCAGCAGCTTGGCCCCGCTAGCGGGAGGGGCAGGCGAGCAGTACTTC. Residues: CASSLAPLAGGAGEQYF.

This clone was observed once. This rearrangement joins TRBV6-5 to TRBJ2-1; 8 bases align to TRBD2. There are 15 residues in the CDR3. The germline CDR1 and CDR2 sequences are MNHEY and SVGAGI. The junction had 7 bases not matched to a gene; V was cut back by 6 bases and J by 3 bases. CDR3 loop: CASSLSGANYNEQFF. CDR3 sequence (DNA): TGTGCCAGCAGCCTTAGCGGGGCTAACTACAATGAGCAGTTCTTC.

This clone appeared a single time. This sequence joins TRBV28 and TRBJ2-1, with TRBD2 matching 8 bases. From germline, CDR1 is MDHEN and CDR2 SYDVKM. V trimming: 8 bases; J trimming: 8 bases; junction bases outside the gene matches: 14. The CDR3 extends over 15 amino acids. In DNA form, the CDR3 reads TGTGCCAGCTTCCCCTCTGGCGGGGGGATTCATGAGCAGTTCTTC. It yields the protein CASFPSGGGIHEQFF.

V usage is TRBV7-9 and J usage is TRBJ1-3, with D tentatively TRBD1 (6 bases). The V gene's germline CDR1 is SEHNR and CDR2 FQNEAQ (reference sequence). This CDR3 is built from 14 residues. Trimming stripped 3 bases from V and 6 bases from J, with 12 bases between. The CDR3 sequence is CASSFMGAENTIYF. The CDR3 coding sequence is TGTGCCAGCAGCTTTATGGGGGCTGAAAACACCATATATTTT.

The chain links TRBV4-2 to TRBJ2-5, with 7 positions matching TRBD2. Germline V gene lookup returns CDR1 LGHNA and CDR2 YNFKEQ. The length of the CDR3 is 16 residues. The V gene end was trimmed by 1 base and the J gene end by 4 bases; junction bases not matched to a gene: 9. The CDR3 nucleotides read TGTGCCAGCAGCCAAGCGGACGGACTAGACATAGAGACCCAGTACTTC. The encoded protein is CASSQADGLDIETQYF.

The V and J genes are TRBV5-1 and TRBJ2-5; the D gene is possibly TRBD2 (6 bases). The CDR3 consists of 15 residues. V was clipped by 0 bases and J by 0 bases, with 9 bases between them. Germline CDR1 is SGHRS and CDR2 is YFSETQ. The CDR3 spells CASSLEGGHQETQYF. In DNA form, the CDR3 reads TGCGCCAGCAGCTTGGAGGGAGGCCACCAAGAGACCCAGTACTTC.

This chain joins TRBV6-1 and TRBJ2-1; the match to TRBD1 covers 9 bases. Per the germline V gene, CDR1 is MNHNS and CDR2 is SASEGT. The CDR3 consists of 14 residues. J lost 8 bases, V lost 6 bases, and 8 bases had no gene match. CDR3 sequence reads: CASSLGTGFDEQFF. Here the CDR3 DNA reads TGTGCCAGCAGCCTAGGGACAGGGTTCGATGAGCAGTTCTTC.

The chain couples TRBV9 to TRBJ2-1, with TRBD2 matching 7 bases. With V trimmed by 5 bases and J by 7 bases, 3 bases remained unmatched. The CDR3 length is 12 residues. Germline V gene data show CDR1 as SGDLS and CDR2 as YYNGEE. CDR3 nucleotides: TGTGCCAGCAGATCCGGGGGGAATGAGCAGTTCTTC. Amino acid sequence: CASRSGGNEQFF.

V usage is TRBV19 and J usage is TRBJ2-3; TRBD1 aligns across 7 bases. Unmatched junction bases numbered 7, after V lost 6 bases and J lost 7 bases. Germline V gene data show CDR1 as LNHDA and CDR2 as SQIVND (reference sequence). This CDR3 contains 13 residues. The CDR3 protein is CASRPDRAYTQYF. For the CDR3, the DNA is TGTGCCAGTAGGCCAGACAGGGCTTATACGCAGTATTTT.

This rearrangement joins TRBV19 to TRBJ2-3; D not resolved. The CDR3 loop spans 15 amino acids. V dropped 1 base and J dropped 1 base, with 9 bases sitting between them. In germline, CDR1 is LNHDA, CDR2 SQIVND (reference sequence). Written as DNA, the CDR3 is TGTGCCAGTAGTATAGGACTGTCCGGCACAGATACGCAGTATTTT. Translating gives CASSIGLSGTDTQYF.

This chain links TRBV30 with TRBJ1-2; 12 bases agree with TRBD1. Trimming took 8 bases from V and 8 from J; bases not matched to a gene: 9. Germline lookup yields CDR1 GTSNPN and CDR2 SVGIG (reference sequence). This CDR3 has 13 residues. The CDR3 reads CALGDRGLGGYTF. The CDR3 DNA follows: TGTGCCCTCGGGGACAGGGGGCTAGGAGGCTACACCTTC. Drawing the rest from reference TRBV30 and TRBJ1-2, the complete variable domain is SQTIHQWPATLVQPVGSPLSLECTVEGTSNPNLYWYRQAAGRGLQLLFYSVGIGQISSEVPQNLSASRPQDRQFILSSKKLLLSDSGFYLCALGDRGLGGYTFGSGTRLTVV.

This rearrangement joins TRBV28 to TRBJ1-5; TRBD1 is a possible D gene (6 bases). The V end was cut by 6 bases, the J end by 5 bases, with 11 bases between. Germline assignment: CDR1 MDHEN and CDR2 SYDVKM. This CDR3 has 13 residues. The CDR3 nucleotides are TGTGCCAGCAGCCAGGGGTCATATCAGCCCCAGCATTTT. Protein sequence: CASSQGSYQPQHF.

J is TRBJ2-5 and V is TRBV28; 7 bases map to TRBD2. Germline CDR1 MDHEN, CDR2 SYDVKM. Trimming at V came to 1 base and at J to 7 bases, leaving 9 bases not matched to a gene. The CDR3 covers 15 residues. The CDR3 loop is CASSLSSGGSVTQYF. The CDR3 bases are TGTGCCAGCAGTTTATCGTCTGGCGGGAGTGTGACCCAGTACTTC.

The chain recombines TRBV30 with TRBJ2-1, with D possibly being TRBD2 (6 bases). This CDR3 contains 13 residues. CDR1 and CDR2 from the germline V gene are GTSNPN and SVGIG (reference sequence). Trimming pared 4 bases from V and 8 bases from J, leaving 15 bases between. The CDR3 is CAWMNPGGHEQFF. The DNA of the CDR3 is TGTGCCTGGATGAACCCCGGGGGACATGAGCAGTTCTTC.

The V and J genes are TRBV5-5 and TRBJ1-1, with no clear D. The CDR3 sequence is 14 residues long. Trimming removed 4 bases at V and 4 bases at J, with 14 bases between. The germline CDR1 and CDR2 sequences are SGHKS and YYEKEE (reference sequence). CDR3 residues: CASSIPTAATEAFF. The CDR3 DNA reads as TGTGCCAGCAGCATTCCGACGGCGGCCACTGAAGCTTTCTTT.

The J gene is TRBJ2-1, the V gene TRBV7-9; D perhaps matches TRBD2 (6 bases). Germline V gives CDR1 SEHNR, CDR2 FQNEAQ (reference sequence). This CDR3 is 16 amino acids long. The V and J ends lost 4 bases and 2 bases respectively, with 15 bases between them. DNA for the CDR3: TGTGCCAGCAGCTCTATTATCCGGGAGCCCTACAATGAGCAGTTCTTC. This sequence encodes CASSSIIREPYNEQFF. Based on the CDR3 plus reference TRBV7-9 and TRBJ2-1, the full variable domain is DTGVSQNPRHKITKRGQNVTFRCDPISEHNRLYWYRQTLGQGPEFLTYFQNEAQLEKSRLLSDRFSAERPKGSFSTLEIQRTEQGDSAMYLCASSSIIREPYNEQFFGPGTRLTVL.

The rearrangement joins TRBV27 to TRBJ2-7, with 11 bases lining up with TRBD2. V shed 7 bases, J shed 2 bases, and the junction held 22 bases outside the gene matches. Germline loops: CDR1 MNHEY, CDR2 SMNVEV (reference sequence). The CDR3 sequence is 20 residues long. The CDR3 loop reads CASTKMSVTSGTLITYEQYF. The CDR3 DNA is TGTGCCAGCACCAAGATGTCGGTGACTAGCGGGACCCTGATAACCTACGAGCAGTACTTC.

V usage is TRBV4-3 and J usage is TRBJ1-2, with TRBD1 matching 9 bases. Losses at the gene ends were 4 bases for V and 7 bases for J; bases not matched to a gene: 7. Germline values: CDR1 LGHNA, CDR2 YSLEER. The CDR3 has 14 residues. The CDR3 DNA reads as TGCGCCAGCAGCCCACCGGACAGGGGCCGTGGCTACACCTTC. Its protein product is CASSPPDRGRGYTF.